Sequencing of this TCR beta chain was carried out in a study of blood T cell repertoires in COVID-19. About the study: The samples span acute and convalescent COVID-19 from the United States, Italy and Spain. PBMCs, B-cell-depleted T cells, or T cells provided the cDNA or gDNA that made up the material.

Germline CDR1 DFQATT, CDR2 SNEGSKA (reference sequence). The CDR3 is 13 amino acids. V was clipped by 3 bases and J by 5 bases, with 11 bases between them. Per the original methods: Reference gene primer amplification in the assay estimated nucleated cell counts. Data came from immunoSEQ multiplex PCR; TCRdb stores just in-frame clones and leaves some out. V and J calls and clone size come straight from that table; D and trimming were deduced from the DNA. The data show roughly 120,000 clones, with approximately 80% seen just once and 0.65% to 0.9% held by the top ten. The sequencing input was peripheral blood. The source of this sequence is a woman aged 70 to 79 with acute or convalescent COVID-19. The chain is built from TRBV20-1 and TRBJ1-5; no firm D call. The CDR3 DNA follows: TGCAGTGCTAGTAGGGAGGGCGATCAGCCCCAGCATTTT. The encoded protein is CSASREGDQPQHF.